A selection of T cell receptor beta chains follows, all from one sample in a study of identical twins. TCRdb re-analysed the 5' RACE reads in MiXCR, keeping a single row per CDR3 protein. Of fewer than 900,000 distinct CDR3 sequences detected, approximately 22% appear once; the ten largest clones hold more than 4%. These data also formed part of another study, on T cells expressing NK-cell markers.

Input material: PBMCs. These receptors were collected from a woman aged 18-30 years in good health. CDR3s include the opening cysteine and the closing phenylalanine or tryptophan. A D gene is named only where the DNA matches it firmly. Where a row states a size, it is once, few, many or the class of an expanded clone; other rows omit it.

- - TRBJ1-4 TRBV18 TGTGCCAGCTCACCGTCCTCGGGAAATGAAAAACTGTTTTTT CASSPSSGNEKLFF
- - TRBJ1-5 TRBV6-2/TRBV6-3 TGTGCCAGCAGTTACCAGTTCTTGGGGTCCGCGAAGCATTTT CASSYQFLGSAKHF
- - TRBJ2-5 TRBV13 TGTGCCAGCAGCTTAGGCCGGTCAGGGCAGGACTTC CASSLGRSGQDF
many - TRBJ2-7 TRBV3-1 TGTGCCAGCAGCCAAGATCTCGCAGGGTTCGCCGAGCAGTACTTC CASSQDLAGFAEQYF
- TRBD2 TRBJ2-5 TRBV29-1 TGCAGCGTTGGTGTCGGGGGGGAGACCCAGTACTTC CSVGVGGETQYF
few TRBD1 TRBJ2-3 TRBV6-1 TGTGCCAGCAGCCCGACAGGGGATGAAAATACGCAGTATTTT CASSPTGDENTQYF
few - TRBJ2-1 TRBV7-9 TGTGCCGGGGAACCGGGGGGCTATGAGCAGTTCTTC CAGEPGGYEQFF
- - TRBJ1-6 TRBV25-1 TGTGCCAGCAGTGAAGGGGGCTCACCCCTCCACTTT CASSEGGSPLHF
- - TRBJ2-3 TRBV5-1 TGCGCCAGCAGCTCTGCAGTGAGCACAGATACGCAGTATTTT CASSSAVSTDTQYF
few - TRBJ2-1 TRBV6-5 TGTGCCAGCAGTTACGTTAGGGGTTGGAATGAGCAGTTCTTC CASSYVRGWNEQFF
- - TRBJ2-7 TRBV20-1 TGCAGTGCCAGAGAAACGGGGGACGGCTACGAGCAGTACTTC CSARETGDGYEQYF
- - TRBJ2-3 TRBV4-2 TGTGCCAGCAGACCTGGACTACCCACAGATACGCAGTATTTT CASRPGLPTDTQYF
- - TRBJ1-2 TRBV15 TGTGCCACCAGCAGAGGGGTGGACAGATATGGCTACACCTTC CATSRGVDRYGYTF
- - TRBJ2-1 TRBV20-1 TGCAGTGCTAGAGTGACCGGGAGCTCCTACAATGAGCAGTTCTTC CSARVTGSSYNEQFF
- - TRBJ2-2 TRBV6-5 TGTGCCAGCAGTTACCCCCGACGGGGACAGAACACCGGGGAGCTGTTTTTT CASSYPRRGQNTGELFF
- - TRBJ2-7 TRBV12-3/TRBV12-4 TGTGCCAGCAGTTCCCTAAGAGGGCAGTACTTC CASSSLRGQYF
- - TRBJ2-7 TRBV5-1 TGCGCCAGCAGCACCCAGCCCGAATCCTACGAGCAGTACTTC CASSTQPESYEQYF
- - TRBJ2-5 TRBV20-1 TGCAGTGCTAGGGGCGCGCGGGGTCCCCGAGAGACCCAGTACTTC CSARGARGPRETQYF
many - TRBJ2-5 TRBV27 TGTGCCAGCAGAATCGGGTTGATCCAGTACTTC CASRIGLIQYF
- - TRBJ2-1 TRBV15 TGTGCCACCAGCTCCGGACAGGGGGGGGGCGCGGGAGGGATTGATGAGCAGTTCTTC CATSSGQGGGAGGIDEQFF
few - TRBJ1-6 TRBV2 TGTGCCAGCATGGGGGAAAGGACCTATAATTCACCCCTCCACTTT CASMGERTYNSPLHF
- TRBD1 TRBJ2-5 TRBV29-1 TGCAGCGTGGGTTACAGGGGAGCGGAGACCCAGTACTTC CSVGYRGAETQYF
- - TRBJ2-3 TRBV7-9 TGTGCCAGCAGCTTATGGGCGAGCGGCACAGATACGCAGTATTTT CASSLWASGTDTQYF
many - TRBJ2-7 TRBV29-1 TGCAGCGCCTGGGACACAGGCTACGAGCAGTACTTC CSAWDTGYEQYF
many - TRBJ1-2 TRBV20-1 TGCAGTGCCCCCGCCGAGAGAGAGAACTATGGCTACACCTTC CSAPAERENYGYTF
- - TRBJ2-1 TRBV20-1 TGCAGTGCTACCTTAGACGGGGGCTGGGACAATGAGCAGTTCTTC CSATLDGGWDNEQFF
- - TRBJ1-5 TRBV29-1 TGCAGCGTTGGGGGCCTGGGCAATCAGCCCCAGCATTTT CSVGGLGNQPQHF
few - TRBJ2-3 TRBV20-1 TGCAGTGCCACACCCGGAGGGGGGCGGTCAGATACGCAGTATTTT CSATPGGGRSDTQYF
few TRBD1 TRBJ1-5 TRBV5-5 TGTGCCAGCAGCCTGGACAGGGGGTCTGGTCAGCCCCAGCATTTT CASSLDRGSGQPQHF
- TRBD1 TRBJ1-5 TRBV6-1 TGTGCCAGCGGGGACAGGGAGATGGGGCCCCAGCATTTT CASGDREMGPQHF
- - TRBJ1-2 TRBV20-1 TGCAGCCCCCGCCGGGGGGCTGGGGGCTACACCTTC CSPRRGAGGYTF
- TRBD1 TRBJ2-4 TRBV12-3/TRBV12-4 TGTGCCAGCAGTTTCCAGGGACAGGCGGGTACGAACATTCAGTACTTC CASSFQGQAGTNIQYF
- TRBD1 TRBJ2-7 TRBV20-1 TGCAGTGCCAGAATTCGAACAGGGGGCAAGCAGTACTTC CSARIRTGGKQYF
- TRBD2 TRBJ2-1 TRBV20-1 TGCAGTGCTAGAGAGGGACTAGCTACATACAATGAGCAGTTCTTC CSAREGLATYNEQFF
few - TRBJ2-2 TRBV11-2 TGTGCCAGCAGCCGCAAGGTTGTGGGTCCGAACACCGGGGAGCTGTTTTTT CASSRKVVGPNTGELFF
few - TRBJ2-7 TRBV12-3/TRBV12-4 TGTGCCAGCAGTTTTGACGGCTATTACGAGCAGTACTTC CASSFDGYYEQYF
- - TRBJ2-5 TRBV6-5 TGTGCCAGCAGTTACTCGAGGGCAACAAAGCGTCAAGAGACCCAGTACTTC CASSYSRATKRQETQYF
- TRBD2 TRBJ2-2 TRBV20-1 TGCAGTGCTCGGCAGGCGGGAGGGAACACCGGGGAGCTGTTTTTT CSARQAGGNTGELFF
few - TRBJ1-1 TRBV30 TGTGCCAGGTCGGCGGGAGCATGGTCTGAAGCTTTCTTT CARSAGAWSEAFF
- - TRBJ2-1 TRBV20-1 TGCAGTGCTTCGTGGCAGGGGCGCTACAATGAGCAGTTCTTC CSASWQGRYNEQFF
- TRBD2 TRBJ2-3 TRBV12-3/TRBV12-4 TGTGCCAGCAGCCCCAGGATAGCGGGAGTGGCAGATACGCAGTATTTT CASSPRIAGVADTQYF
- TRBD2 TRBJ2-3 TRBV10-3 TGTGCCATCAGTGAGTCGACTAGCGGGAGGAACACAGATACGCAGTATTTT CAISESTSGRNTDTQYF
few - TRBJ2-1 TRBV20-1 TGCAGTCCCAGCTGGACATCTACCTTCTTC CSPSWTSTFF
few - TRBJ1-2 TRBV6-5 TGTGCCAGCAGCTACGTTGGAGGCTACACCTTC CASSYVGGYTF
few - TRBJ1-2 TRBV11-3 TGTGCCAGCAGCTTAGAAACCAGGACGAGATCTGGCTACACCTTC CASSLETRTRSGYTF
- TRBD1 TRBJ2-5 TRBV7-2 TGTGCCAGCAGCTTCCTTTTTACAGGGGCGACCCAGTACTTC CASSFLFTGATQYF
many - TRBJ1-1 TRBV20-1 TGCAGTGCTAGACAGCCCCCTTTTATGAACACTGAAGCTTTCTTT CSARQPPFMNTEAFF
few TRBD1 TRBJ1-5 TRBV5-1 TGCGCCAGCAGCTTGGGGCCCGGGACAGGTGACTTACAGCCCCAGCATTTT CASSLGPGTGDLQPQHF
few - TRBJ1-6 TRBV6-5 TGTGCCAGCAGTTACAGACGCCGGTCCTATAATTCACCCCTCCACTTT CASSYRRRSYNSPLHF
few - TRBJ2-7 TRBV11-2 TGTGCCAGCAGAAGTATACTAGACTACGAGCAGTACTTC CASRSILDYEQYF